The 2 T cell receptor beta chains below were found in one sample sequenced in a study of T and B cells in COVID-19 patients. TRB was amplified from around 230-520 ng of blood genomic DNA. TRB rearrangements were amplified by multiplex PCR with BIOMED2 TRB-A/B primers. TCRdb ran MiXCR on the multiplex PCR reads and lists one entry per CDR3 protein. The table has roughly 8,100 distinct CDR3 sequences, about 30% seen once. The sample taken for sequencing was blood. The source of these receptors is a human donor with active COVID-19.

In this sample, this clonotype turned up a few times. V gene TRBV7-6 combines with J gene TRBJ1-5; no clear D. The ends were cut back, 5 bases at V and 3 bases at J, with 8 bases in the middle. From germline, CDR1 is SGHVS and CDR2 FNYEAQ. This CDR3 has 13 amino acids. CDR3 coding DNA: TGTGCCAGCAGCCTCAGCGACAATCAGCCCCAGCATTTT. This translates into CASSLSDNQPQHF.

This chain uses TRBV5-5 with TRBJ2-5; possible D gene TRBD2, 6 bases. The CDR3 covers 15 residues. Germline V gene data show CDR1 as SGHKS and CDR2 as YYEKEE (reference sequence). Trimming shortened V by 2 bases and J by 4 bases, and 15 bases separated the two germline ends. The CDR3 sequence: CASSFRRATSETQYF. In DNA, the CDR3 is TGTGCCAGCAGCTTTAGGAGGGCGACCTCAGAGACCCAGTACTTC.